Below, one TCR beta chain is given with its context. Its antigen is unidentified. The PCR was carried out with 60 Vbeta primers and 13 Jbeta primers. Repertoires were generated with immunoSEQ multiplex PCR, while TCRdb's copy carries only in-frame clones and drops some. The sample includes roughly 100,000 clones, around 80% of them seen just once. The CDR3 loop spans 15 amino acids. V trimming: 6 bases; J trimming: 2 bases; junction bases outside the gene matches: 7. Germline loops: CDR1 LNHDA, CDR2 SQIVND (reference sequence). The data were taken from a study of cytomegalovirus exposure and HLA in healthy donors. Points from the study as a whole: Later analysis revealed greater clonal expansion in HLA-associated TCR beta chains than in equally common others. Most CMV-associated TCR beta chains were later found to appear HLA-restricted. Reports indicate that TCR beta sequences accurately predicted the HLA-A and HLA-B alleles of most subjects.

This sequence was found in a man aged 25 to 40 in good health and CMV-seronegative. Sequenced material: PBMCs. The chain employs TRBV19 and TRBJ1-5; 7 positions match TRBD1. The CDR3 loop is CASREDRERNQPQHF. CDR3 DNA: TGTGCCAGTAGGGAAGACAGGGAGCGCAATCAGCCCCAGCATTTT.